Sequencing of this T cell receptor (beta chain) was carried out in a study of cytomegalovirus exposure and HLA in healthy donors. The CDR3 is 14 residues long. Germline V lookup: CDR1 MGHRA, CDR2 YSYEKL. The V segment lost 3 bases and the J segment 5 bases; nucleotides outside the gene matches: 5. The primer mix had 60 Vbeta and 13 Jbeta primers. Data came from immunoSEQ multiplex PCR; TCRdb stores just in-frame clones and leaves some out. The sample includes roughly 180,000 clones, around four fifths seen only once; the top ten take 1.4% to 1.5%. The sample comprised PBMCs. This chain links TRBV4-1 with TRBJ2-5; TRBD2 matches 8 bases. This TCR derives from a woman aged 25 to 39 in good health and CMV-seropositive. Here the CDR3 DNA reads TGCGCCAGCAGCCAGGCCCCTAGCGGGGAGACCCAGTACTTC. Amino acid sequence: CASSQAPSGETQYF.